The entry below gives a single T cell receptor beta chain sequence along with its context. Its antigen is unidentified. The junction differs from germline at one of its ends, possibly a read error. The length of the CDR3 is 12 residues. Clones were read by immunoSEQ multiplex PCR, and TCRdb kept only the in-frame ones, dropping some. The table shows under 200,000 clones, with 94% occurring only once. This sample was included in a study of T cell responses to AZD1222 COVID-19 vaccine. Study-wide points: Per reports, nearly half of all spike-specific TCRs target regions that are unmutated in variants.

This chain joins TRBV12-3 or TRBV12-4 and TRBJ1-1, with D possibly TRBD1 on 5 matching bases. The sample here was peripheral blood, taken on day 0 of AZD1222 vaccination. The clonotype originates from an adult in good health. The CDR3 coding sequence is TGTGCCAGCAGTAAAAGGGGTTCTGACGCTTTCTTT. It encodes CASSKRGSDAFF.